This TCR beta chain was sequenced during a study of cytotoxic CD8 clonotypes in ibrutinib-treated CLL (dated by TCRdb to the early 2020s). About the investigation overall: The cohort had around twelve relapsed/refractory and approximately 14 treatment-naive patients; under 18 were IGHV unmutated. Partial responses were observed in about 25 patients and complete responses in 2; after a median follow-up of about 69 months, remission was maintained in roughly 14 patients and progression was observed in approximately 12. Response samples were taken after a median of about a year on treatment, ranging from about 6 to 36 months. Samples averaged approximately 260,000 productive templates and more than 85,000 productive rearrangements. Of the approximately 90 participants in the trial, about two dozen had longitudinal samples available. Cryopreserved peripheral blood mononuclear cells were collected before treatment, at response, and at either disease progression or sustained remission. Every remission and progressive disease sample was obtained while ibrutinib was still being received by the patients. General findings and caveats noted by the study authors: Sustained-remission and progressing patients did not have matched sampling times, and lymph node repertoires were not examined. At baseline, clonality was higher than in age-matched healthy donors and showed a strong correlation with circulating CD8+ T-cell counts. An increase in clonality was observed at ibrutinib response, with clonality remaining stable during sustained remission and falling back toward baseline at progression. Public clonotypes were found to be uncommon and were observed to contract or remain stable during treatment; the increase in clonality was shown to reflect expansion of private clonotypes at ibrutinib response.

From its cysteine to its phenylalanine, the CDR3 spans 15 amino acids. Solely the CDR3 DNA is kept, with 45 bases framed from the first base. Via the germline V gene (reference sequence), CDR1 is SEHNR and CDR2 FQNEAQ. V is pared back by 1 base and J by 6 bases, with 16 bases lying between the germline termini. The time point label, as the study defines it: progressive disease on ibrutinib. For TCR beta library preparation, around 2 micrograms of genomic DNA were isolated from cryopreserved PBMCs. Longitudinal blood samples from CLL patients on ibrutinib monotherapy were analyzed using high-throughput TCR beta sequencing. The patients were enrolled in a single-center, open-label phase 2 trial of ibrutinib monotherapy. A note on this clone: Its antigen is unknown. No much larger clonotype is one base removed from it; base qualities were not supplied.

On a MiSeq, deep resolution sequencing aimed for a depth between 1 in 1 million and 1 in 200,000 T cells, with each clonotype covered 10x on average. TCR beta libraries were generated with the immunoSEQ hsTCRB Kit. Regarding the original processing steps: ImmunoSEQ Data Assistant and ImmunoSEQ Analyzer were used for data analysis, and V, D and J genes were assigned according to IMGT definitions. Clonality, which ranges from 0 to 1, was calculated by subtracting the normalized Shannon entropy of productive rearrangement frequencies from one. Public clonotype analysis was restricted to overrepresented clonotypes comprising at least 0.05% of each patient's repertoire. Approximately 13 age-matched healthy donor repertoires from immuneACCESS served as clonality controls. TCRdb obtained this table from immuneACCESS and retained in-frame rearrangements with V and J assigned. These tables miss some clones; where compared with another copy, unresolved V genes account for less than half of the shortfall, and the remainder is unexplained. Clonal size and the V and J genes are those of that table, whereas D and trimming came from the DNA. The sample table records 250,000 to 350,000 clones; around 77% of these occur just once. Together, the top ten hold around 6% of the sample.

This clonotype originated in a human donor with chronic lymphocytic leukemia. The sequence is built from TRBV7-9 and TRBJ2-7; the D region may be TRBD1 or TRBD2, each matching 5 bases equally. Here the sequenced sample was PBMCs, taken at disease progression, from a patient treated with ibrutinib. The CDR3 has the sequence CASSLVSVDGTEQYF. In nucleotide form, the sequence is TGTGCCAGCAGCTTAGTCTCCGTTGACGGGACCGAGCAGTACTTC.